This TCR beta chain was found in a study of blood T cell repertoires in COVID-19. Study-level background: Acute-phase and convalescent COVID-19 samples originated in the United States, Italy and Spain.

Authors' methods: Amplification from reference gene primers served as the basis for estimated nucleated cell counts. The table came from immunoSEQ multiplex PCR; TCRdb's copy has only in-frame clones and leaves some out. V and J calls and clone size come straight from that table; D and trimming were deduced from the DNA. This table holds roughly 410,000 clones, over 75% found once. Germline loops: CDR1 SGDLS, CDR2 YYNGEE. The CDR3 is 16 residues long. Trimming removed 4 bases from V and 2 bases from J; junction bases left unmatched: 7. In Seattle, patients joined the study during active infection and were tracked longitudinally.

This clonotype was sampled from a woman aged 55-75 years with COVID-19, enrolled during active disease. The rearrangement joins TRBV9 to TRBJ2-5; 11 nucleotides align to TRBD2. The specimen was peripheral blood. The CDR3 DNA follows: TGTGCCAGCAGCCTTTCTAGCGGGGGGACGCAAGAGACCCAGTACTTC. This codes for CASSLSSGGTQETQYF.